This T cell receptor beta chain comes out of a study of metastatic and nonmetastatic thyroid tumors. Study context: Peripheral blood and tumor or nodule samples from malignant and benign thyroid patients were compared. Findings of the study overall: Benign nodules reportedly had significantly lower TCR beta diversity than malignant thyroid tumors in blood and tumor.

Regarding this clone: The antigen is undetermined.

There were no patients who had received any treatment before thyroid surgery. Per the original data handling: Variation in CDR3 across clinicopathological groups served as the basis for constructing a distant-metastasis classifier in papillary thyroid cancer. TCRdb re-called the PCR reads with MiXCR. The V and J calls here are based on TCRdb, not the publication. The data contain roughly 30,000 clones, 20% of them singletons. The sequenced sample was blood. The sequence came from a female donor with papillary thyroid cancer or a benign thyroid nodule (not recorded which). Some clones in this sample may be carry-over from other donors' samples.

The CDR3: CASSLVPDYDGYTF. CDR3 DNA sequence: TGTGCCAGCAGCTTAGTGCCGGATTACGATGGCTACACCTTC. This chain links TRBV7-8 with TRBJ1-2; no definite D call. V gave up 1 base and J gave up 6 bases, with 12 bases separating them. Germline V gene data show CDR1 as SGHVS and CDR2 as FQNEAQ. The CDR3 length is 14 residues. Full variable domain (remainder filled in from reference TRBV7-8 and TRBJ1-2): GAGVSQSPRYKVAKRGQDVALRCDPISGHVSLFWYQQALGQGPEFLTYFQNEAQLDKSGLPSDRFFAERPEGSVSTLKIQRTQQEDSAVYLCASSLVPDYDGYTFGSGTRLTVV.